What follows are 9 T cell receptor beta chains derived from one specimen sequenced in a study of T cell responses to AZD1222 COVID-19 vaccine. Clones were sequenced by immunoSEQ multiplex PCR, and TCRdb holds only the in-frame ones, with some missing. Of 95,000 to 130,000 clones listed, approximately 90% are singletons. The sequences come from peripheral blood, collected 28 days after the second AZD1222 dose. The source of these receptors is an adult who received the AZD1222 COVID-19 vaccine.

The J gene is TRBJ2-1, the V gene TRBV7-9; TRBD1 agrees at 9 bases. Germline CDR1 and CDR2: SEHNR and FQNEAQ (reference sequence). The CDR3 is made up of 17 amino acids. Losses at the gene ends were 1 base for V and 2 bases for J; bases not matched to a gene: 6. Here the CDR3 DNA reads TGTGCCAGCAGCTTAGTAAGTACAGGGGGCGCCTACAATGAGCAGTTCTTC. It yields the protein CASSLVSTGGAYNEQFF.

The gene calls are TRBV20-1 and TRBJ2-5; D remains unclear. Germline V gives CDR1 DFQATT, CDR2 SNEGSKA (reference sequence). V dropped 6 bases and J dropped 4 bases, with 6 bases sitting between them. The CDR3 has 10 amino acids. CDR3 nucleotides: TGCAGTGCGAATCGAGAGACCCAGTACTTC. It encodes CSANRETQYF.

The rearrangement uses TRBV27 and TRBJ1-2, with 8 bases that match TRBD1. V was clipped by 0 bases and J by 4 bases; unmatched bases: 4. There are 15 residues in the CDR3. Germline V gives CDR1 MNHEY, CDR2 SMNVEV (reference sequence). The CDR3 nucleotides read TGTGCCAGCAGTTTATCTATGACAGGGGTCTATGGCTACACCTTC. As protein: CASSLSMTGVYGYTF.

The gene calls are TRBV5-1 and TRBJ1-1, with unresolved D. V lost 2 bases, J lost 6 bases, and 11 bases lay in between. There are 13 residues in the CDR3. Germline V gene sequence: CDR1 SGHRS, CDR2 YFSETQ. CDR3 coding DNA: TGCGCCAGCAGCTTAGCGGGGTCATCTGAAGCTTTCTTT. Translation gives CASSLAGSSEAFF.

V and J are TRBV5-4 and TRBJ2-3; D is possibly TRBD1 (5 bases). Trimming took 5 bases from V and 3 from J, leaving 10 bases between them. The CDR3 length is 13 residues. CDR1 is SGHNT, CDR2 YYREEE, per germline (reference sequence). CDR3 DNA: TGTGCCAGCAGGCAGGGCGGTACAGATACGCAGTATTTT. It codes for CASRQGGTDTQYF.

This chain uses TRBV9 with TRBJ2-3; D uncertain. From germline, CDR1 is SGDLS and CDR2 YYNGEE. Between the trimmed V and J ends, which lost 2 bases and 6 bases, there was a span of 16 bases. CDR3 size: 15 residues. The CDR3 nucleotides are TGTGCCAGCAGCGTGGGAAGAACTGAAGGGGATACGCAGTATTTT. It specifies CASSVGRTEGDTQYF.

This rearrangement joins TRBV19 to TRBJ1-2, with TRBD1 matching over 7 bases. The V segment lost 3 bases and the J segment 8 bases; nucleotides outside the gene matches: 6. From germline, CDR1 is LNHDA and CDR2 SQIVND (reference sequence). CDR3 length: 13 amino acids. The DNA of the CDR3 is TGTGCCAGTAGTATGGCCACAGGGGTCGGCTACACCTTC. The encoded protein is CASSMATGVGYTF.

The CDR3 bases are TGTGCCAGCAAGGCAGGGCCTTCCCTCTACGAGCAGTACTTC. It yields the protein CASKAGPSLYEQYF. The chain carries TRBV27 and TRBJ2-7, with a tentative D call TRBD1 (5 bases). The CDR3 length is 14 residues. Germline CDR1 and CDR2: MNHEY and SMNVEV (reference sequence). V shed 7 bases and J shed 3 bases, with 16 bases lying between them.

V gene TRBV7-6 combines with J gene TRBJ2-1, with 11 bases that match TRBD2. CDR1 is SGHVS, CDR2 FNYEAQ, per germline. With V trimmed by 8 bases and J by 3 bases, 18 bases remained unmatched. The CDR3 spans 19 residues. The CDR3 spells CASQNPRLAGGDYYNEQFF. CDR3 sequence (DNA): TGTGCCAGCCAAAATCCGAGGCTAGCGGGAGGCGATTACTACAATGAGCAGTTCTTC. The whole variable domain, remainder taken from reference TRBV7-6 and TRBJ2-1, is GAGVSQSPRYKVTKRGQDVALRCDPISGHVSLYWYRQALGQGPEFLTYFNYEAQQDKSGLPNDRFSAERPEGSISTLTIQRTEQRDSAMYRCASQNPRLAGGDYYNEQFFGPGTRLTVL.